The 12 T cell receptor beta chains in this list originate from one sample, sequenced in a study of cytomegalovirus exposure and HLA in healthy donors. Researchers ran the PCR with 60 Vbeta and 13 Jbeta primers. The data were produced by immunoSEQ multiplex PCR, yet TCRdb's version contains in-frame clones alone and is incomplete. The repertoire holds 110,000 or so clones, with around three quarters as singletons. The material sequenced was PBMCs. The receptors stem from a female donor in good health and CMV-seronegative.

This clone was detected once. The chain couples TRBV21-1 to TRBJ2-3; TRBD2 was called by the table and not checked on the DNA. TRBV21-1 counts as a pseudogene. The CDR3 contains 14 residues. CDR3 loop: CASSRGLAEDTQYF. In DNA, the CDR3 is TGTGCCAGCAGCCGTGGACTAGCGGAAGATACGCAGTATTTT.

V is TRBV13 and J is TRBJ1-6; D is unresolved. This CDR3 has 13 residues. Germline V gene sequence: CDR1 PRHDT, CDR2 FYEKMQ (reference sequence). V was shortened by 5 bases and J by 6 bases, with 8 bases between the two germline ends. The CDR3 region has the DNA TGTGCCAGCAGCCCTCAGGTTAATTCACCCCTCCACTTT. This sequence encodes CASSPQVNSPLHF.

CDR3 loop: CASNIAGGNNEQFF. For the CDR3, the DNA is TGTGCCAGCAACATAGCGGGGGGCAACAATGAGCAGTTCTTC. The V call is TRBV5-6, the J call TRBJ2-1; 10 positions match TRBD2. J lost 5 bases, V lost 6 bases, and 5 bases had no gene match. The CDR3 covers 14 residues. Germline V gene lookup returns CDR1 SGHDT and CDR2 YYEEEE.

This clone was seen a few times. This chain joins TRBV4-2 and TRBJ2-5; possible D gene TRBD1, 6 bases. The V gene's germline CDR1 is LGHNA and CDR2 YNFKEQ. There are 16 residues in the CDR3. V lost 2 bases and J lost 5, with 18 bases in between. The CDR3 nucleotides are TGTGCCAGCAGCCAACTTAACGATGACAGGATGGAGACCCAGTACTTC. This translates into CASSQLNDDRMETQYF.

This clone was picked up a small number of times. The V gene is TRBV5-4, the J gene TRBJ1-4, with D possibly matching TRBD1 (5 bases). Trimming removed 0 bases at V and 7 bases at J, with 10 bases between. The germline V gene has CDR1 SGHNT and CDR2 YYREEE (reference sequence). The CDR3 covers 14 residues. CDR3: CASSLETASEKLFF. CDR3 bases: TGTGCCAGCAGCTTGGAGACAGCGAGTGAAAAACTGTTTTTT.

V gene TRBV5-4 combines with J gene TRBJ1-1, with 7 positions matching TRBD1. V lost 6 bases and J lost 10; bases outside the gene matches: 15. The length of the CDR3 is 14 residues. Germline CDR1 and CDR2: SGHNT and YYREEE (reference sequence). CDR3 amino acids: CASKPRGGASGAFF. CDR3 coding DNA: TGTGCCAGCAAACCGAGAGGGGGCGCGTCTGGAGCTTTCTTT.

The genes are TRBV7-9 and TRBJ2-7, with D possibly TRBD2 on 5 matching bases. The length of the CDR3 is 12 residues. The V end was cut by 5 bases, the J end by 3 bases, with 8 bases between. The germline V gene has CDR1 SEHNR and CDR2 FQNEAQ (reference sequence). CDR3 loop: CASSPGGYEQYF. CDR3 sequence (DNA): TGTGCCAGCAGCCCCGGAGGCTACGAGCAGTACTTC. The whole variable domain, filled in from reference TRBV7-9 and TRBJ2-7, reads DTGVSQNPRHKITKRGQNVTFRCDPISEHNRLYWYRQTLGQGPEFLTYFQNEAQLEKSRLLSDRFSAERPKGSFSTLEIQRTEQGDSAMYLCASSPGGYEQYFGPGTRLTVT.

This chain links TRBV7-9 with TRBJ2-5; TRBD1 is a possible D gene (6 bases). The J call could be wrong; TRBJ2-7 is a better fit for the DNA end. The CDR3 is 15 residues long. In germline, CDR1 is SEHNR, CDR2 FQNEAQ (reference sequence). The chain's CDR3 is CASSYSRDTSYEQYF. The DNA for the CDR3 is TGTGCCAGCAGCTACTCACGGGACACCTCCTACGAGCAGTACTTC.

In this sample, this clone turned up a few times. J is TRBJ2-1 and V is TRBV5-6; D is perhaps TRBD2 (5 bases). CDR3 length equals 15 residues. Germline CDR1 and CDR2: SGHDT and YYEEEE. V was trimmed by 0 bases and J by 5 bases, leaving 12 bases between them. CDR3 nucleotide sequence: TGTGCCAGCAGCTTGGGCGGGCCTACACACAATGAGCAGTTCTTC. Translated, it gives CASSLGGPTHNEQFF.

The chain combines TRBV19 with TRBJ1-5; D might be TRBD1 (5 bases). This CDR3 is 15 amino acids long. CDR1 and CDR2 from the germline V gene are LNHDA and SQIVND (reference sequence). The ends were cut back, 4 bases at V and 1 base at J, with 11 bases in the middle. CDR3 nucleotide sequence: TGTGCCAGTAGTAAAGGTTACAGGAGCAATCAGCCCCAGCATTTT. Protein: CASSKGYRSNQPQHF.

The gene calls are TRBV20-1 and TRBJ2-1, with TRBD2 matching 7 bases. This CDR3 contains 11 residues. Looked up from germline, CDR1 is DFQATT and CDR2 is SNEGSKA (reference sequence). V shed 5 bases, J shed 15 bases, and the junction held 10 bases outside the gene matches. The CDR3 reads CSARETSLWFF. The CDR3 DNA reads TGCAGTGCTCGCGAGACTAGCCTGTGGTTCTTC.

The CDR3 here is CASRGPGELFF. In DNA, the CDR3 is TGCGCCAGCAGGGGGCCCGGGGAGCTGTTTTTT. V usage is TRBV10-2 and J usage is TRBJ2-2; the D gene is possibly TRBD1 (5 bases). This CDR3 is 11 amino acids long. CDR1 and CDR2 (germline): WSHSY, SAAADI. The germline V and J ends were trimmed by 6 bases and 6 bases, with 5 bases remaining between them.